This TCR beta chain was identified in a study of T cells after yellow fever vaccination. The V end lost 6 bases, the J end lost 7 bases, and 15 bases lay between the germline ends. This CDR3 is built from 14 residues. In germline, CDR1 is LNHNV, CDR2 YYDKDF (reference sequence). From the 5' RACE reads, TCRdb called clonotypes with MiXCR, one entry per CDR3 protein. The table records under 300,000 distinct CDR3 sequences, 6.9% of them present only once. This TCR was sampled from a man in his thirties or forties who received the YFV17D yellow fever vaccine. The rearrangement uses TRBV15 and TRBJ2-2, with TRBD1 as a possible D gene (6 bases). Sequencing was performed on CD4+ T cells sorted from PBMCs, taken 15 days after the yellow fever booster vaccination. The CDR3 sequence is CATSRDIGDGELFF. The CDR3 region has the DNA TGTGCCACCAGTCGGGACATCGGGGACGGGGAGCTGTTTTTT.